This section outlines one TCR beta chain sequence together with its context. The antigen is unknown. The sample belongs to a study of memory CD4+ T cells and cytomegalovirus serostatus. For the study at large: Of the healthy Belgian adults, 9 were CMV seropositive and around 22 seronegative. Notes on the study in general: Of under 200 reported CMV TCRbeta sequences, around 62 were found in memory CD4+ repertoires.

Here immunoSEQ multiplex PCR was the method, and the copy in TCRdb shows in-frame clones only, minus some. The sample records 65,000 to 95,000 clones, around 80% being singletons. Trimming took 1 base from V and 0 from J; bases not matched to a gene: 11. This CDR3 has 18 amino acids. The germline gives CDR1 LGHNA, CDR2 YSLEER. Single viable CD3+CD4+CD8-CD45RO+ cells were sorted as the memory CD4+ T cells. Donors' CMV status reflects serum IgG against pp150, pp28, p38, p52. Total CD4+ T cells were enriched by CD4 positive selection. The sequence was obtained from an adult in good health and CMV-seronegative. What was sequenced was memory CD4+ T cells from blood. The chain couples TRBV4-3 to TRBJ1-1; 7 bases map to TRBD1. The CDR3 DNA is TGCGCCAGCAGCCAAGGTTCAGGGGGAATGCTCGTGAACACTGAAGCTTTCTTT. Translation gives CASSQGSGGMLVNTEAFF.